The rows below give T cell receptor beta chains drawn from one sample of a study of cytomegalovirus exposure and HLA in healthy donors. TCRdb's copy holds only in-frame clones and misses some; the assay was immunoSEQ multiplex PCR. This sample has fewer than 50,000 clones, with approximately 71% found just once. Sequencing was done on a sample of PBMCs. The receptor source for this set is a man aged 45-65 years in good health and CMV-seropositive. Both conserved end residues are part of each CDR3. Fields, in order: D gene, J gene, clone size, V gene, CDR3 protein, CDR3 DNA. A D gene is named only where the DNA matches it firmly. A row's size may be missing; if present it is once, few, many or a size class.

D: NA
J: TRBJ1-4
size: NA
V: TRBV2
CDR3: CASSGGGTGEKLFF
DNA: TGTGCCAGCAGCGGGGGTGGGACGGGTGAAAAACTGTTTTTT

D: NA
J: TRBJ2-1
size: NA
V: TRBV6-1
CDR3: CASRTRSSNEQFF
DNA: TGTGCCAGCAGGACGAGGAGTAGCAATGAGCAGTTCTTC

D: NA
J: TRBJ2-5
size: once
V: TRBV12-5
CDR3: CASGGGTTAETQYF
DNA: TGTGCTAGCGGAGGGGGCACAACGGCGGAGACCCAGTACTTC

D: NA
J: TRBJ2-3
size: NA
V: TRBV7-9
CDR3: CASTHGRDTDTQYF
DNA: TGTGCCAGCACCCATGGACGGGACACAGATACGCAGTATTTT

D: NA
J: TRBJ1-1
size: once
V: TRBV19
CDR3: CASSIGRNTEAFF
DNA: TGTGCCAGTAGTATAGGCAGGAACACTGAAGCTTTCTTT

D: TRBD1
J: TRBJ2-5
size: NA
V: TRBV4-2
CDR3: CASSQGQGNFQGETQYF
DNA: TGTGCCAGCAGCCAAGGACAGGGAAATTTCCAAGGAGAGACCCAGTACTTC

D: NA
J: TRBJ1-1
size: NA
V: TRBV7-9
CDR3: CASSLGAMNTEAFF
DNA: TGTGCCAGCAGCTTAGGGGCCATGAACACTGAAGCTTTCTTT

D: NA
J: TRBJ2-7
size: NA
V: TRBV11-2
CDR3: CASSLSPDGTYEQYF
DNA: TGTGCCAGCAGCTTAAGCCCAGACGGGACCTACGAGCAGTACTTC

D: NA
J: TRBJ1-1
size: NA
V: TRBV6-6
CDR3: CASSYSRITEAFF
DNA: TGTGCCAGCAGTTACTCGAGGATCACTGAAGCTTTCTTT

D: NA
J: TRBJ1-2
size: NA
V: TRBV19
CDR3: CASQGGANYGYTF
DNA: TGTGCCAGTCAAGGGGGGGCGAACTATGGCTACACCTTC

D: TRBD1
J: TRBJ1-1
size: once
V: TRBV7-9
CDR3: CASSGNRGRAEAFF
DNA: TGTGCCAGCAGCGGGAACAGGGGGCGGGCTGAAGCTTTCTTT

D: TRBD1
J: TRBJ1-1
size: NA
V: TRBV15
CDR3: CATSRDTGGRNTEAFF
DNA: TGTGCCACCAGCAGAGATACAGGGGGAAGGAACACTGAAGCTTTCTTT

D: NA
J: TRBJ1-2
size: NA
V: TRBV9
CDR3: CASSVNNANYGYTF
DNA: TGTGCCAGCAGCGTAAACAACGCTAACTATGGCTACACCTTC

D: NA
J: TRBJ2-2
size: NA
V: TRBV29-1
CDR3: CSVVGRADTGELFF
DNA: TGCAGCGTTGTAGGCAGGGCGGACACCGGGGAGCTGTTTTTT

D: NA
J: TRBJ2-3
size: NA
V: TRBV29-1
CDR3: CSEAGSGTDTQYF
DNA: TGCAGCGAGGCTGGCTCGGGGACAGATACGCAGTATTTT

D: NA
J: TRBJ1-2
size: NA
V: TRBV20-1
CDR3: CSARDLLGYTF
DNA: TGCAGTGCTAGAGATCTTCTCGGCTACACCTTC

D: TRBD1
J: TRBJ2-7
size: once
V: TRBV2
CDR3: CASIFGTGGNEQYF
DNA: TGTGCCAGCATCTTTGGGACAGGGGGAAACGAGCAGTACTTC

D: NA
J: TRBJ1-5
size: NA
V: TRBV4-2
CDR3: CASSLSGQGDQPQHF
DNA: TGTGCCAGCAGCCTATCCGGGCAGGGCGATCAGCCCCAGCATTTT

D: NA
J: TRBJ1-2
size: few
V: TRBV9
CDR3: CASSVGQWTPYGYTF
DNA: TGTGCCAGCAGCGTAGGGCAGTGGACACCCTATGGCTACACCTTC

D: NA
J: TRBJ2-3
size: NA
V: TRBV4-3
CDR3: CASSQDGSGEDTQYF
DNA: TGCGCCAGCAGCCAAGATGGGAGCGGCGAAGATACGCAGTATTTT

D: TRBD1
J: TRBJ1-3
size: few
V: TRBV4-1
CDR3: CASSQAAGTGVGNTIYF
DNA: TGCGCCAGCAGCCAAGCGGCCGGGACAGGGGTCGGAAACACCATATATTTT

D: TRBD1
J: TRBJ2-5
size: NA
V: TRBV14
CDR3: CASSQRTGFVETQYF
DNA: TGTGCCAGCAGCCAGAGGACAGGATTTGTAGAGACCCAGTACTTC

D: NA
J: TRBJ1-5
size: NA
V: TRBV6-4
CDR3: CASSAGEGGPLKPQHF
DNA: TGTGCCAGCAGTGCTGGAGAGGGGGGGCCCCTTAAGCCCCAGCATTTT

D: TRBD1
J: TRBJ2-7
size: once
V: TRBV5-1
CDR3: CASSLTTGINEQYF
DNA: TGCGCCAGCAGCTTGACGACAGGGATTAACGAGCAGTACTTC

D: NA
J: TRBJ1-2
size: NA
V: TRBV5-6
CDR3: CASSLLAQDLHYGYTF
DNA: TGTGCCAGCAGCCTACTGGCCCAGGACTTACACTATGGCTACACCTTC

D: TRBD1
J: TRBJ1-4
size: NA
V: TRBV5-1
CDR3: CASSRQGAVENEKLFF
DNA: TGCGCCAGCAGTCGACAGGGGGCGGTTGAGAATGAAAAACTGTTTTTT

D: TRBD1
J: TRBJ1-1
size: few
V: TRBV5-4
CDR3: CASSITGQVYTEAFF
DNA: TGTGCCAGCAGCATTACGGGACAGGTTTACACTGAAGCTTTCTTT

D: NA
J: TRBJ2-5
size: NA
V: TRBV7-2
CDR3: CASSLVQGQETQYF
DNA: TGTGCCAGCAGCTTAGTCCAGGGCCAAGAGACCCAGTACTTC

D: NA
J: TRBJ1-1
size: few
V: TRBV13
CDR3: CASSLKREAFF
DNA: TGTGCCAGCAGCTTAAAGCGTGAAGCTTTCTTT

D: TRBD2
J: TRBJ2-5
size: NA
V: TRBV2
CDR3: CASSGGLAGRETQYF
DNA: TGTGCCAGCAGTGGGGGACTAGCGGGCAGAGAGACCCAGTACTTC

D: TRBD2
J: TRBJ2-7
size: NA
V: TRBV7-2
CDR3: CASSLDGTSGGFEQYF
DNA: TGTGCCAGCAGCTTAGATGGGACTAGCGGGGGATTTGAGCAGTACTTC

D: NA
J: TRBJ2-2
size: NA
V: TRBV13
CDR3: CASSLVPRGGGELFF
DNA: TGTGCCAGCAGCTTAGTACCCAGGGGCGGCGGGGAGCTGTTTTTT

D: NA
J: TRBJ1-4
size: NA
V: TRBV9
CDR3: CASSARSNEKLFF
DNA: TGTGCCAGCAGCGCACGGAGTAATGAAAAACTGTTTTTT

D: NA
J: TRBJ2-1
size: many
V: TRBV28
CDR3: CASEDSKPPNEQFF
DNA: TGTGCCAGCGAGGACAGTAAACCTCCCAATGAGCAGTTCTTC

D: TRBD1
J: TRBJ1-1
size: NA
V: TRBV5-1
CDR3: CASSKQGGNTEAFF
DNA: TGCGCCAGCAGCAAGCAGGGGGGGAACACTGAAGCTTTCTTT

D: TRBD2
J: TRBJ2-3
size: NA
V: TRBV2
CDR3: CASSSGTSGEIRADTQYF
DNA: TGTGCCAGCAGTTCCGGGACTAGCGGGGAGATTAGAGCAGATACGCAGTATTTT

D: NA
J: TRBJ1-2
size: NA
V: TRBV23-1
CDR3: CASPQPRGGYTF
DNA: TGCGCCAGCCCGCAACCCCGGGGTGGCTACACCTTC

D: NA
J: TRBJ1-4
size: few
V: TRBV27
CDR3: CASSTGLPNEKLFF
DNA: TGTGCCAGCAGTACAGGGCTCCCTAATGAAAAACTGTTTTTT

D: NA
J: TRBJ2-7
size: few
V: TRBV11-2
CDR3: CASSLASGYNYEQYF
DNA: TGTGCCAGCAGCTTAGCGTCGGGTTACAACTACGAGCAGTACTTC

D: NA
J: TRBJ2-3
size: NA
V: TRBV21-1
CDR3: CASSKAFQGTDTQYF
DNA: TGTGCCAGCAGCAAAGCGTTCCAGGGCACAGATACGCAGTATTTT

D: NA
J: TRBJ2-7
size: once
V: TRBV30
CDR3: CAWSVLGVEWGEQYF
DNA: TGTGCCTGGAGTGTACTCGGGGTGGAATGGGGCGAGCAGTACTTC

D: NA
J: TRBJ2-7
size: NA
V: TRBV7-2
CDR3: CASSLVRGSYEQYF
DNA: TGTGCCAGCAGCTTAGTTCGGGGCTCCTACGAGCAGTACTTC

D: NA
J: TRBJ2-7
size: NA
V: TRBV28
CDR3: CASTMGTYSYEQYF
DNA: TGTGCCAGTACTATGGGGACTTATTCCTACGAGCAGTACTTC